The 18 T cell receptor beta chains below were found in one sample sequenced in a study of T cells in localized non-small cell lung cancer. Profiled with immunoSEQ multiplex PCR; TCRdb holds only in-frame clones, not every one. The table lists around 1,300 clones, around 38% of them singletons. Material: lung tumor tissue, obtained before any cancer treatment. The receptors originated from a male donor aged 60 or over with stage III lung adenocarcinoma.

The genes are TRBV18 and TRBJ2-7; D remains unclear. V was clipped by 1 base and J by 5 bases, with 6 bases between them. Germline lookup yields CDR1 KGHSH and CDR2 LQKENI. The length of the CDR3 is 12 residues. For the CDR3, the DNA is TGTGCCAGCTCACCACGGAGCCACGAGCAGTACTTC. This sequence encodes CASSPRSHEQYF.

A few counts support this clone. This chain uses TRBV18 with TRBJ1-1; 7 nucleotides line up with TRBD1. This CDR3 spans 13 amino acids. Per the germline V gene, CDR1 is KGHSH and CDR2 is LQKENI. J gave up 8 bases and V 6 bases, and 9 bases lay outside the gene matches. In DNA form, the CDR3 reads TGTGCCAGCTCGGCCGGGACAGCCATAGAAGCTTTCTTT. Translation: CASSAGTAIEAFF.

V gene TRBV25-1 combines with J gene TRBJ1-6; 8 bases align to TRBD1. CDR1 is MGHDK, CDR2 SYGVNS, per germline. CDR3 length equals 14 residues. Trimming removed 3 bases from V and 8 bases from J; junction bases left unmatched: 3. CDR3 sequence reads: CASSEDRAHSPLHF. The CDR3 DNA reads as TGTGCCAGCAGTGAGGACAGGGCCCATTCACCCCTCCACTTT.

This clone has only a few counts. V and J are TRBV9 and TRBJ2-3, with a possible D match to TRBD1 (6 bases). Trimming cost V 4 bases and J 0 bases, with 12 bases left between them. Germline V gene data show CDR1 as SGDLS and CDR2 as YYNGEE. The CDR3 consists of 15 residues. Written as DNA, the CDR3 is TGTGCCAGCAGCTCCGGGACATCAAGCACAGATACGCAGTATTTT. This encodes CASSSGTSSTDTQYF.

This clone was detected a few times. The rearrangement joins TRBV11-3 to TRBJ1-5; no clear D. Looked up from germline, CDR1 is SGHNT and CDR2 is YENEEA. CDR3 length: 14 amino acids. V lost 8 bases and J lost 7, with 18 bases in between. In DNA form, the CDR3 reads TGTGCCAGCGGGGAGGTGAGTGGTCAACAGCCCCAGCATTTT. It translates to CASGEVSGQQPQHF. The full variable domain, completed using reference TRBV11-3 and TRBJ1-5, is EAGVVQSPRYKIIEKKQPVAFWCNPISGHNTLYWYLQNLGQGPELLIRYENEEAVDDSQLPKDRFSAERLKGVDSTLKIQPAELGDSAVYLCASGEVSGQQPQHFGDGTRLSIL.

The chain links TRBV10-2 to TRBJ2-1; D not certain. Germline CDR1 reads WSHSY; CDR2 reads SAAADI. This CDR3 region has 14 residues. V shed 5 bases and J shed 0 bases, with 8 bases lying between them. CDR3 amino acids: CASSIDYSYNEQFF. The CDR3 region has the DNA TGCGCCAGCAGTATCGATTACTCCTACAATGAGCAGTTCTTC.

This clone appeared a single time. Sequence at one end of the junction differs from germline and may be a read error. The rearrangement links TRBV30 to TRBJ1-2; D is ambiguous. Germline V CDR1 and CDR2: GTSNPN, SVGIG (reference sequence). The CDR3 runs 12 residues. CDR3 region: CAWSVEGAGYTF. CDR3 coding DNA: TGTGCTTGGAGTGTGGAGGGTGCTGGCTACACCTTC.

Worth noting for this clone: At one boundary the junction diverges from the germline segment, which might be a read error. This rearrangement joins TRBV15 to TRBJ2-6; the D is unclear. The CDR3 runs to 14 residues. CDR1 LNHNV and CDR2 YYDKDF come from the germline V gene (reference sequence). CDR3 sequence reads: CVTTTNSGANVLTF. As DNA, the CDR3 is TGTGTCACCACTACAAATTCTGGGGCCAACGTCCTGACTTTC.

V and J are TRBV6-8 and TRBJ1-1; TRBD1 is a possible D gene (6 bases). Germline-derived CDR1 and CDR2 are MNHGY and SAAAGT. V dropped 0 bases and J dropped 7 bases, with 15 bases sitting between them. The CDR3 covers 15 residues. The CDR3, as DNA: TGTGCCAGCAGTTACTCTAGATTAGGGGGAGGTGAAGCTTTCTTT. It translates to CASSYSRLGGGEAFF.

The chain combines TRBV7-8 with TRBJ2-7, with D maybe TRBD1 (7 bases). The CDR3 contains 15 residues. The germline V and J ends were trimmed by 3 bases and 0 bases, with 12 bases remaining between them. The germline gives CDR1 SGHVS, CDR2 FQNEAQ. The CDR3 DNA is TGTGCCAGCAGCTTCAGGGGGGCAGTCTCCTACGAGCAGTACTTC. Encoded protein: CASSFRGAVSYEQYF.

This clone was seen only a few times. This chain joins TRBV9 and TRBJ2-5; 10 bases are a match to TRBD1. The CDR3 runs to 14 residues. V dropped 7 bases and J dropped 10; count of bases not matched to a gene: 13. Germline values: CDR1 SGDLS, CDR2 YYNGEE. Here the CDR3 DNA reads TGTGCCAGCGGCAAGGGACAGGGGCTCGGAGGCCAGTACTTC. Translating gives CASGKGQGLGGQYF.

This chain connects TRBV19 to TRBJ2-6; 7 bases fit TRBD1. The germline V gene has CDR1 LNHDA and CDR2 SQIVND (reference sequence). This CDR3 comprises 15 residues. With 5 bases clipped from V and 2 bases from J, the junction kept 3 bases outside the gene matches. This CDR3 is CASSVQGAGANVLTF. As DNA, the CDR3 is TGTGCCAGTAGTGTCCAGGGGGCTGGGGCCAACGTCCTGACTTTC.

This clone is medium-sized. The V gene is TRBV7-7, the J gene TRBJ1-1; no firm D call. V lost 3 bases and J lost 0, with 11 bases in between. Germline lookup yields CDR1 SSHAT and CDR2 FNYEAQ (reference sequence). CDR3 size: 15 residues. This CDR3 reads CASSLRQRMNTEAFF. As DNA, the CDR3 is TGTGCCAGCAGCTTGCGGCAGAGGATGAACACTGAAGCTTTCTTT.

This clone was recorded a few times. The V gene is TRBV10-3, the J gene TRBJ2-7, with D possibly matching TRBD2 (5 bases). The germline V gene has CDR1 ENHRY and CDR2 SYGVKD. This CDR3 has 13 residues. V was shortened by 10 bases and J by 0 bases, with 13 bases between the two germline ends. The CDR3 region is CASRLTTSYEQYF. The CDR3 DNA sequence: TGTGCCAGCCGACTGACTACCTCCTACGAGCAGTACTTC.

This chain uses TRBV18 with TRBJ1-3; tentatively, D is TRBD1 (6 bases). The CDR3 covers 16 residues. With 6 bases removed from V and 0 bases from J, the gap between germline ends came to 15 bases. Germline CDR1 is KGHSH and CDR2 is LQKENI. CDR3 nucleotide sequence: TGTGCCAGCTCCCCCGGGACACCAGACTCTGGAAACACCATATATTTT. As protein: CASSPGTPDSGNTIYF.

This clone has just a few counts. This sequence joins TRBV11-3 and TRBJ1-1, with TRBD1 as a possible D gene (5 bases). The CDR3 is 17 residues long. Trimming took off 3 bases at V and 1 base at J, with 18 bases between the two ends. CDR1 and CDR2 from the germline V gene are SGHNT and YENEEA. DNA for the CDR3: TGTGCCAGCAGCTTGGCCCCAACAGGCCAAGGGAACACTGAAGCTTTCTTT. Amino acid sequence: CASSLAPTGQGNTEAFF.

A note on this clone: The junction departs from the called germline gene at one end, perhaps through a read error. The chain employs TRBV19 and TRBJ1-1; 10 bases agree with TRBD1. CDR1 LNHDA and CDR2 SQIVND come from the germline V gene (reference sequence). This CDR3 contains 14 residues. The DNA for the CDR3 is TGTGCCAGTAGTATGAGGGACAGGGGCACTGAAACTTTCTTT. Its protein product is CASSMRDRGTETFF.

The chain joins TRBV29-1 to TRBJ2-3; 7 nucleotides line up with TRBD1. There are 15 residues in the CDR3. Germline values: CDR1 SQVTM, CDR2 ANQGSEA. Trimming at V came to 8 bases and at J to 5 bases, leaving 16 bases not matched to a gene. The CDR3 loop is CSSSGGQVVVDTQYF. CDR3 coding DNA: TGCAGCTCGTCGGGCGGACAGGTGGTGGTAGATACGCAGTATTTT.